This TCR beta chain was documented in a study of blood T cell repertoires in COVID-19. Trimming left V 5 bases short and J 5 bases short, with 13 bases between. The CDR3 is 15 residues long. Germline V gives CDR1 PRHDT, CDR2 FYEKMQ (reference sequence). Profiling relied on immunoSEQ multiplex PCR, and the TCRdb table lists in-frame clones only, not all of them. The repertoire holds almost 400,000 clones, with approximately 87% as singletons. Participants were aged about 18 to 89 years from about two dozen US areas. The study assigned cohorts using participant-reported clinical history. The gene calls are TRBV13 and TRBJ1-6, with TRBD1 as a possible D gene (6 bases). The specimen sequenced was PBMCs or T cells enriched from blood (not recorded which). The sequence was collected from a woman aged 30 to 39 with acute COVID-19. The CDR3 protein is CASSTSQGHNSPLHF. In DNA form, the CDR3 reads TGTGCCAGCAGCACCTCACAGGGACATAATTCACCCCTCCACTTT.